This T cell receptor beta chain comes out of a study of blood T cell repertoires in COVID-19. About the study: Sites in the United States, Italy and Spain provided acute and convalescent COVID-19 samples.

Method: immunoSEQ multiplex PCR; TCRdb's copy keeps in-frame clones and lacks some. This sample has around 350,000 clones; around 90% occur once, and the top ten carry about 3%. The sequencing input was peripheral blood. The TCR originated in a human donor in a cohort sampled during active COVID-19.

This CDR3 is CAISADRGTEAFF. DNA of the CDR3: TGTGCCATCAGTGCGGACAGGGGCACTGAAGCTTTCTTT. The V and J genes are TRBV10-3 and TRBJ1-1; TRBD1 agrees at 9 bases. This CDR3 is built from 13 residues. Germline V gene sequence: CDR1 ENHRY, CDR2 SYGVKD. The junction had 1 base not matched to a gene; V was cut back by 4 bases and J by 4 bases.